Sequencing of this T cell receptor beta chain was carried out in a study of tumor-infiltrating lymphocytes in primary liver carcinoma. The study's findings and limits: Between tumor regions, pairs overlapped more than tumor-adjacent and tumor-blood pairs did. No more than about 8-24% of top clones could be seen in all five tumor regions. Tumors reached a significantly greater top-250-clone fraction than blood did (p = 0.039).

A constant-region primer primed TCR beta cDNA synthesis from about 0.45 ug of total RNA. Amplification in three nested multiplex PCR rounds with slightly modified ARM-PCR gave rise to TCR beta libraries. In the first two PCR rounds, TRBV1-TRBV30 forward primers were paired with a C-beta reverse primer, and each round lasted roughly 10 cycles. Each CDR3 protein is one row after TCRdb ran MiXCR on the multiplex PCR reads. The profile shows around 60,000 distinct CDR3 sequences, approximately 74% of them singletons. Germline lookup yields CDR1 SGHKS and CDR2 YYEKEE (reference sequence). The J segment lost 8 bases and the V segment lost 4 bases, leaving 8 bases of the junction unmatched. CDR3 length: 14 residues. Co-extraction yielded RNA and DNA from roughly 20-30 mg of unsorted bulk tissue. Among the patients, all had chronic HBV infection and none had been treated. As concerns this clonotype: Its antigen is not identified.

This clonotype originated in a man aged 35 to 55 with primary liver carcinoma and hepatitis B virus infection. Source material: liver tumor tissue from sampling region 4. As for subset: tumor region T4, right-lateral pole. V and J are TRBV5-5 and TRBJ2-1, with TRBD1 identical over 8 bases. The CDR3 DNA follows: TGTGCCAGCAGCCCTGGACAGGGTTCCTATGAGCAGTTCTTC. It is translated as CASSPGQGSYEQFF.